This T cell receptor beta chain was obtained from a study of cytomegalovirus exposure and HLA in healthy donors. Study-wide findings and caveats: Reportedly, cytomegalovirus status was diagnosed with high sensitivity and specificity.

With 60 Vbeta and 13 Jbeta primers, the PCR was carried out. Sequenced by immunoSEQ multiplex PCR; TCRdb stores in-frame clones only, minus some. Of 100,000 to 150,000 clones in the sample, 65% to 85% are singletons; the top ten hold roughly 4.1%. CDR3 length: 12 residues. V was clipped by 5 bases and J by 8 bases; unmatched bases: 3. In germline, CDR1 is GTSNPN, CDR2 SVGIG (reference sequence). As regards this clone: Its antigen is unidentified.

The sample consisted of PBMCs. This chain joins TRBV30 and TRBJ1-1; 12 nucleotides align to TRBD1. This clonotype was obtained from a man between 18 and 35 years old in good health and CMV-seropositive. The CDR3 nucleotides read TGTGCCTGGTCGGGACAGGGGGCCGAAGCTTTCTTT. Encoded protein: CAWSGQGAEAFF.